The 21 T cell receptor beta chains presented below share a single source sample, sequenced in a study of spatial heterogeneity in lung cancer. TCRdb re-analysed the 5' RACE reads in MiXCR, keeping a single row per CDR3 protein. The top ten hold around 38% of the sample, which has approximately 56,000 distinct CDR3 sequences, 6% to 8.5% seen once. The time point: blood at routine non-recurrence follow-up after resection. Whole RNA from tumor, nontumor lung or frozen PBMC was sequenced unsorted. The specimen comprised PBMCs, sampled at follow-up. These receptors were collected from a female donor with early-stage non-small cell lung cancer.

This clonotype was recorded a few times. The chain links TRBV7-6 to TRBJ2-5; D remains unclear. The length of the CDR3 is 14 residues. V was shortened by 2 bases and J by 1 base, with 8 bases between the two germline ends. Looked up from germline, CDR1 is SGHVS and CDR2 is FNYEAQ. In DNA, the CDR3 is TGTGCCAGCAGCTTACAGAACCCCCAAGAGACCCAGTACTTC. Encoded protein: CASSLQNPQETQYF.

This clonotype was seen a few times. V gene TRBV4-1 combines with J gene TRBJ1-5; D might be TRBD1 (5 bases). The CDR3 is 15 residues long. Germline lookup yields CDR1 MGHRA and CDR2 YSYEKL. V was trimmed by 1 base and J by 4 bases, leaving 11 bases between them. The CDR3 protein is CASSQAGTRNQPQHF. The CDR3 DNA reads as TGCGCCAGCAGCCAAGCCGGGACTAGAAATCAGCCCCAGCATTTT.

V usage is TRBV7-9 and J usage is TRBJ1-5; 7 positions match TRBD1. Germline CDR1 reads SEHNR; CDR2 reads FQNEAQ (reference sequence). Trimming removed 6 bases from V and 6 bases from J; junction bases left unmatched: 5. The CDR3 runs to 13 residues. CDR3 DNA: TGTGCCAGCAGTCTTACAGGGGTTCAGCCCCAGCATTTT. Amino acid sequence: CASSLTGVQPQHF.

This clonotype was seen many times. The CDR3 region is CSAPAAGATNTEAFF. DNA of the CDR3: TGCAGTGCTCCCGCGGCGGGGGCCACGAACACTGAAGCTTTCTTT. The rearrangement links TRBV20-1 to TRBJ1-1, with D possibly TRBD1 on 6 matching bases. V lost 5 bases to trimming and J lost 1 base, with 17 bases between them. This CDR3 is 15 amino acids long. Germline CDR1 DFQATT, CDR2 SNEGSKA (reference sequence).

The V and J genes are TRBV5-1 and TRBJ2-5, with D unclear. CDR1 and CDR2 from the germline V gene are SGHRS and YFSETQ. The CDR3 is 14 amino acids. Trimming removed 1 base from V and 3 bases from J, with 10 bases in between. The CDR3 here is CASSLYAGEETQYF. The CDR3 region has the DNA TGCGCCAGCAGCTTGTATGCAGGTGAAGAGACCCAGTACTTC.

This clonotype was found a few times. The genes are TRBV7-8 and TRBJ2-1; unclear D gene. Trimming took off 2 bases at V and 6 bases at J, with 14 bases between the two ends. CDR3 length: 15 amino acids. In germline, CDR1 is SGHVS, CDR2 FQNEAQ. This chain's CDR3 is CASSLYRKFANEQFF. CDR3 DNA sequence: TGTGCCAGCAGCTTATATAGGAAATTCGCCAATGAGCAGTTCTTC.

In this sample, this clonotype turned up many times. CDR3 region: CSATGHGYTF. The CDR3 DNA sequence: TGCAGTGCTACAGGGCACGGCTACACCTTC. The genes are TRBV20-1 and TRBJ1-2; D might be TRBD1 (5 bases). With 4 bases removed from V and 8 bases from J, the gap between germline ends came to 8 bases. This CDR3 comprises 10 residues. Germline lookup yields CDR1 DFQATT and CDR2 SNEGSKA (reference sequence).

This clonotype has ten or more counts. The chain uses TRBV28 and TRBJ1-5, with 10 bases aligning to TRBD1. There are 16 residues in the CDR3. V shed 7 bases and J 3 bases; nucleotides not matched to a gene: 9. Germline lookup yields CDR1 MDHEN and CDR2 SYDVKM. CDR3 sequence: CASNDRGLGDNQPQHF. The CDR3, as DNA: TGTGCCAGCAACGACAGGGGGCTAGGTGACAATCAGCCCCAGCATTTT.

This clonotype was counted ten times or more. The chain recombines TRBV2 with TRBJ2-5, with 12 bases aligning to TRBD2. Trimming removed 4 bases from V and 4 bases from J; junction bases left unmatched: 4. Germline V gene data show CDR1 as SNHLY and CDR2 as FYNNEI. The CDR3 has 15 residues. CDR3 sequence (DNA): TGTGCCAGCAGTGCTAGCGGGGGGGCCTCAGAGACCCAGTACTTC. This sequence encodes CASSASGGASETQYF.

As regards this clonotype: Given a much more abundant clone one base away, this may be a read error. The V gene is TRBV11-3, the J gene TRBJ2-3; 7 bases match TRBD1. The CDR3 spans 14 residues. Germline CDR1 and CDR2: SGHNT and YENEEA. With 3 bases clipped from V and 4 bases from J, the junction kept 4 bases outside the gene matches. CDR3 DNA: TGTGCCAGCAGCTTCAGGGGGAGCTCAGATACGCAGTATTTT. Translating it yields CASSFRGSSDTQYF. Variable domain in full (rest from reference TRBV11-3 and TRBJ2-3): EAGVVQSPRYKIIEKKQPVAFWCNPISGHNTLYWYLQNLGQGPELLIRYENEEAVDDSQLPKDRFSAERLKGVDSTLKIQPAELGDSAVYLCASSFRGSSDTQYFGPGTRLTVL.

There are many counts of this clonotype. The chain couples TRBV2 to TRBJ2-3, with D uncertain. The V end lost 6 bases, the J end lost 5 bases, and 9 bases lay between the germline ends. The CDR3 extends over 12 amino acids. In germline, CDR1 is SNHLY, CDR2 FYNNEI. CDR3: CASRRTGDTQYF. The CDR3 region has the DNA TGTGCCAGCAGAAGGACGGGAGATACGCAGTATTTT.

V gene TRBV18 combines with J gene TRBJ1-6; D is perhaps TRBD1 (5 bases). Germline CDR1 and CDR2: KGHSH and LQKENI. The CDR3 spans 17 residues. V shed 0 bases and J shed 6 bases, with 15 bases lying between them. CDR3 nucleotide sequence: TGTGCCAGCTCACCACCAAGGGGATGGCTAAGTAATTCACCCCTCCACTTT. This codes for CASSPPRGWLSNSPLHF.

DNA of the CDR3: TGCGCCAGCAGCCGGGACAGCGCTACAGGACGTCGAGCTTTCTTT. Protein product: CASSRDSATGRRAFF. This sequence joins TRBV5-1 and TRBJ1-1, with TRBD1 matching 7 bases. Germline lookup yields CDR1 SGHRS and CDR2 YFSETQ. This CDR3 is built from 15 residues. The ends lost 4 bases at V and 10 bases at J; junction bases unmatched: 16.

The chain employs TRBV4-3 and TRBJ1-1, with TRBD1 identical over 12 bases. The trim removed 1 base at V and 3 bases at J, leaving 9 bases unmatched. The length of the CDR3 is 18 residues. Per germline, CDR1 LGHNA and CDR2 YSLEER. The CDR3 region is CASSQGTGTGGVYTEAFF. DNA for the CDR3: TGCGCCAGCAGCCAAGGGACCGGGACAGGGGGCGTATACACTGAAGCTTTCTTT.

This clonotype was detected many times. The V call is TRBV4-1, the J call TRBJ1-5; D gene ambiguous. Germline V gene data show CDR1 as MGHRA and CDR2 as YSYEKL. The CDR3 is 17 amino acids. With 0 bases removed from V and 3 bases from J, the gap between germline ends came to 15 bases. The CDR3 DNA is TGCGCCAGCAGCCAAGATCGGTATAGGGATAACAATCAGCCCCAGCATTTT. This gives the protein CASSQDRYRDNNQPQHF.

In its sample, this clonotype was seen many times. The rearrangement joins TRBV6-5 to TRBJ2-3; D is unclear. Germline lookup yields CDR1 MNHEY and CDR2 SVGAGI. The CDR3 runs to 12 residues. Trimming shortened V by 6 bases and J by 13 bases, and 17 bases separated the two germline ends. The DNA for the CDR3 is TGTGCCAGCAGGGAAGGACCCTTTATGGAGTATTTT. Translated, it gives CASREGPFMEYF.

This clonotype came up a few times. The chain couples TRBV7-9 to TRBJ2-5, with D possibly matching TRBD2 (6 bases). The germline V and J ends were trimmed by 8 bases and 5 bases, with 15 bases remaining between them. The germline V gene has CDR1 SEHNR and CDR2 FQNEAQ (reference sequence). This CDR3 spans 13 amino acids. CDR3 sequence reads: CASLAIRGETQYF. The CDR3 DNA is TGTGCCAGCCTGGCTATCCGGGGGGAGACCCAGTACTTC. The full variable domain, completed using reference TRBV7-9 and TRBJ2-5, is DTGVSQNPRHKITKRGQNVTFRCDPISEHNRLYWYRQTLGQGPEFLTYFQNEAQLEKSRLLSDRFSAERPKGSFSTLEIQRTEQGDSAMYLCASLAIRGETQYFGPGTRLLVL.

This chain joins TRBV18 and TRBJ1-1, with TRBD1 matching over 7 bases. This CDR3 contains 14 residues. Trimming cost V 7 bases and J 0 bases; bases outside gene matches: 5. Germline lookup yields CDR1 KGHSH and CDR2 LQKENI. The CDR3 sequence: CASFETGVNTEAFF. CDR3 DNA sequence: TGTGCCAGCTTCGAAACAGGGGTGAACACTGAAGCTTTCTTT. The full variable domain, completed using reference TRBV18 and TRBJ1-1, is NAGVMQNPRHLVRRRGQEARLRCSPMKGHSHVYWYRQLPEEGLKFMVYLQKENIIDESGMPKERFSAEFPKEGPSILRIQQVVRGDSAAYFCASFETGVNTEAFFGQGTRLTVV.

The CDR3 loop reads CASSLRGDSPLHF. The CDR3 DNA follows: TGTGCCAGCAGCTTAAGGGGGGATTCACCCCTCCACTTT. V usage is TRBV7-9 and J usage is TRBJ1-6; possibly TRBD1 for D (6 bases). The CDR3 loop spans 13 amino acids. The germline gives CDR1 SEHNR, CDR2 FQNEAQ (reference sequence). V lost 2 bases and J 8 bases, leaving 7 bases between the germline ends. Looking up the rest from reference TRBV7-9 and TRBJ1-6 gives the full variable domain: DTGVSQNPRHKITKRGQNVTFRCDPISEHNRLYWYRQTLGQGPEFLTYFQNEAQLEKSRLLSDRFSAERPKGSFSTLEIQRTEQGDSAMYLCASSLRGDSPLHFGNGTRLTVT.

By its share, this clonotype is medium-sized. In DNA form, the CDR3 reads TGCAGTGCTATAGCGGGGGGGTACAATGAGCAGTTCTTC. Its protein is CSAIAGGYNEQFF. V gene TRBV20-1 combines with J gene TRBJ2-1; 11 bases map to TRBD2. This CDR3 spans 13 amino acids. The V and J ends lost 4 bases and 4 bases, in that order; junction bases with no gene match: 0. Germline values: CDR1 DFQATT, CDR2 SNEGSKA (reference sequence).

In its sample, this clonotype was seen many times. This chain connects TRBV28 to TRBJ1-1; weak D call: TRBD1 (5 bases). CDR3 length equals 15 residues. V was pared by 2 bases and J by 1 base, with 11 bases between. CDR1 is MDHEN and CDR2 is SYDVKM in the germline V gene. The CDR3 bases are TGTGCCAGCAGTTTAACCGGGGCCTCGAACACTGAAGCTTTCTTT. It codes for CASSLTGASNTEAFF. Supplemented by reference TRBV28 and TRBJ1-1, the full variable domain reads DVKVTQSSRYLVKRTGEKVFLECVQDMDHENMFWYRQDPGLGLRLIYFSYDVKMKEKGDIPEGYSVSREKKERFSLILESASTNQTSMYLCASSLTGASNTEAFFGQGTRLTVV.